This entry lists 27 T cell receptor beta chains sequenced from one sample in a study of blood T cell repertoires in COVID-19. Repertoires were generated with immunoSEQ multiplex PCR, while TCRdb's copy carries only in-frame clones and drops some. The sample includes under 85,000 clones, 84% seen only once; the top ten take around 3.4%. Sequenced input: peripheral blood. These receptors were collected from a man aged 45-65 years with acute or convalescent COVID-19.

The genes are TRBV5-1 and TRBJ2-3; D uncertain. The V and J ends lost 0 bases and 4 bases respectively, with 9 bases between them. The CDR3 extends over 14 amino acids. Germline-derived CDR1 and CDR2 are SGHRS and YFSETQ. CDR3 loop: CASSLAVVADTQYF. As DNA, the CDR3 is TGCGCCAGCAGCTTGGCGGTTGTGGCAGATACGCAGTATTTT.

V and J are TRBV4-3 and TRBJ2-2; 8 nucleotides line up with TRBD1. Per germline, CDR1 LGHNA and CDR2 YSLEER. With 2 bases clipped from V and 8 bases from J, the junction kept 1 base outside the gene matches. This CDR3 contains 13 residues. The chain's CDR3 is CASSQTGGGELFF. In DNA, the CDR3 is TGCGCCAGCAGCCAAACAGGGGGTGGGGAGCTGTTTTTT.

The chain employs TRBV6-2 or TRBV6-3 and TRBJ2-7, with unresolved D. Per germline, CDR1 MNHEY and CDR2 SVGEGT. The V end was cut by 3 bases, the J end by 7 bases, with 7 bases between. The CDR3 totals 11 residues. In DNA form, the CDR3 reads TGTGCCAGCAGTTATTTCCATGAGCAGTACTTC. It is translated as CASSYFHEQYF.

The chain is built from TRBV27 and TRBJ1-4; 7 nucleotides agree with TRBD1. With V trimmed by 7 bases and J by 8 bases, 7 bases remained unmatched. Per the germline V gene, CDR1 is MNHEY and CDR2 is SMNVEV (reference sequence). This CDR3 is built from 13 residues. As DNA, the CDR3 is TGTGCCAGCACGACAGGGTCCAGGGAAAAACTGTTTTTT. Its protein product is CASTTGSREKLFF.

CDR3 sequence: CASSYGQGVGTDTQYF. For the CDR3, the DNA is TGTGCCAGCAGCTATGGACAGGGGGTCGGCACAGATACGCAGTATTTT. This chain links TRBV11-3 with TRBJ2-3; 10 bases line up with TRBD1. CDR3 length equals 16 residues. V was pared by 4 bases and J by 1 base, with 5 bases of the junction left unmatched. Germline CDR1 reads SGHNT; CDR2 reads YENEEA.

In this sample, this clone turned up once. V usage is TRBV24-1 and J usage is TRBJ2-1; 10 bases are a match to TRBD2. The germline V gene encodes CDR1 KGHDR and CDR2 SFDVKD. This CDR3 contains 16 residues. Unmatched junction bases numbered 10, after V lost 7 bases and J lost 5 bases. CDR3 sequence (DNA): TGTGCCACCAGGGGGTCTCGGACTAGCGGACACAATGAGCAGTTCTTC. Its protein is CATRGSRTSGHNEQFF.

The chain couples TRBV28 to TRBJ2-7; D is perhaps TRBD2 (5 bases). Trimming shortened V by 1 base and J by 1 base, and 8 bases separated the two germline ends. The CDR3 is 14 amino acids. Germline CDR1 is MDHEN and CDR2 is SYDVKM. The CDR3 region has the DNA TGTGCCAGCAGTTTATTGGGAGCATCCTACGAGCAGTACTTC. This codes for CASSLLGASYEQYF. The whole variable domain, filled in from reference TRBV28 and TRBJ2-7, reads DVKVTQSSRYLVKRTGEKVFLECVQDMDHENMFWYRQDPGLGLRLIYFSYDVKMKEKGDIPEGYSVSREKKERFSLILESASTNQTSMYLCASSLLGASYEQYFGPGTRLTVT.

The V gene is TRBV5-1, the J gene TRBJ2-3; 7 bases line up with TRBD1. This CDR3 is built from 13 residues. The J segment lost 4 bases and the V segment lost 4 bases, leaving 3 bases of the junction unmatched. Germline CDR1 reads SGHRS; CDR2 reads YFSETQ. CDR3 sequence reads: CASSKGAADTQYF. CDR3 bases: TGCGCCAGCAGCAAGGGGGCGGCAGATACGCAGTATTTT. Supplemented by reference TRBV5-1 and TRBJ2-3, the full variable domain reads KAGVTQTPRYLIKTRGQQVTLSCSPISGHRSVSWYQQTPGQGLQFLFEYFSETQRNKGNFPGRFSGRQFSNSRSEMNVSTLELGDSALYLCASSKGAADTQYFGPGTRLTVL.

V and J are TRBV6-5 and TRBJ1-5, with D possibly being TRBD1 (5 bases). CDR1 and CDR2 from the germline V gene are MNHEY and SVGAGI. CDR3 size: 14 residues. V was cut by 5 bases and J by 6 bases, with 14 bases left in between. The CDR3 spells CASSTGGGSQPQHF. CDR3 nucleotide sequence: TGTGCCAGCAGTACCGGGGGGGGGAGTCAGCCCCAGCATTTT.

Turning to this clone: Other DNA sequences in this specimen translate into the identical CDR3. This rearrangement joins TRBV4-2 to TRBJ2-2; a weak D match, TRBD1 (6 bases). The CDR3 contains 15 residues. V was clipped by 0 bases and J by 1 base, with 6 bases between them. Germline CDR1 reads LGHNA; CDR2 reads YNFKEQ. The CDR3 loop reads CASSQEGGNTGELFF. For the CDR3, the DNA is TGTGCCAGCAGCCAAGAAGGGGGGAACACCGGGGAGCTGTTTTTT.

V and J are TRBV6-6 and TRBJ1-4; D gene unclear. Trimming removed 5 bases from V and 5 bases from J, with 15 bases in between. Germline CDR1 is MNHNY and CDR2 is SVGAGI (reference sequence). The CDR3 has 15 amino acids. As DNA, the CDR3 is TGTGCCAGCAGTGGCCGGGCCAGCGGAAATGAAAAACTGTTTTTT. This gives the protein CASSGRASGNEKLFF.

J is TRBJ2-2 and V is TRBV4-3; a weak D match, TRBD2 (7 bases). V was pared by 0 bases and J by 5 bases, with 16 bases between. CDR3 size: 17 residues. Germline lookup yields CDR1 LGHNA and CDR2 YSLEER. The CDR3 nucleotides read TGCGCCAGCAGCCAAGAAGCACAGGGAGGGGGGACCGGGGAGCTGTTTTTT. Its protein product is CASSQEAQGGGTGELFF.

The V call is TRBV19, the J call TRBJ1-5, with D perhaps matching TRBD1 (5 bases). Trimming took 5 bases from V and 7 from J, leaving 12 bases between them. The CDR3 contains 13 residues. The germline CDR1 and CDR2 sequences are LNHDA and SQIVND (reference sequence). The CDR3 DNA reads TGTGCCAGTAGTCTTCAGGGTGAACAGCCCCAGCATTTT. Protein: CASSLQGEQPQHF.

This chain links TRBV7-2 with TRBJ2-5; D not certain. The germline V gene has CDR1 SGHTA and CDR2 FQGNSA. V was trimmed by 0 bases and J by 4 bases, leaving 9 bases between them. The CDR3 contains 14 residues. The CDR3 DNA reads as TGTGCCAGCAGCTTAGCGAGCCTACGAGAGACCCAGTACTTC. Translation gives CASSLASLRETQYF.

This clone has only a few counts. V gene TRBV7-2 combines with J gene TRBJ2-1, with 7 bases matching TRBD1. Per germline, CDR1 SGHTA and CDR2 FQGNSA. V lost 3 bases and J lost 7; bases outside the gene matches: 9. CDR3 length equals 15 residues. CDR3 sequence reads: CASSFRTGTLNEQFF. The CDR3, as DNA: TGTGCCAGCAGCTTTAGGACAGGAACCCTAAATGAGCAGTTCTTC.

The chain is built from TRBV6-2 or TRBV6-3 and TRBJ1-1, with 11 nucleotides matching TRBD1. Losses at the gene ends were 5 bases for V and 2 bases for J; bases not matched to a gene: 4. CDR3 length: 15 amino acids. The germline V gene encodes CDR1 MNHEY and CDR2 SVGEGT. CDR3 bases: TGTGCCAGCAGTACCCGGACAGGGGGCAACACTGAAGCTTTCTTT. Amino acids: CASSTRTGGNTEAFF.

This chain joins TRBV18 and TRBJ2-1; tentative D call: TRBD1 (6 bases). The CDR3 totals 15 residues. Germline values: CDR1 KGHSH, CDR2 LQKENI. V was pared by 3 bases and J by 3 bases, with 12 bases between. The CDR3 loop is CASSPSTGNYNEQFF. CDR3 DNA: TGTGCCAGCTCACCGTCGACAGGCAACTACAATGAGCAGTTCTTC.

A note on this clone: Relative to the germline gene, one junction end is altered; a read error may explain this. The chain's CDR3 is CASSRTEREGRDF. CDR3 bases: TGTGCCAGCAGTCGCACTGAGCGGGAGGGCCGGGACTTC. This chain uses TRBV12-3 or TRBV12-4 with TRBJ2-7, with TRBD2 matching over 10 bases. This CDR3 spans 13 amino acids.

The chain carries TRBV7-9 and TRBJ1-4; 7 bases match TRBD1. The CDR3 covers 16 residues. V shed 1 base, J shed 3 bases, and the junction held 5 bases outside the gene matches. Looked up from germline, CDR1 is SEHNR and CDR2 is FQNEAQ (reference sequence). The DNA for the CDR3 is TGTGCCAGCAGCTTAGGGACCGGGACAGCTAATGAAAAACTGTTTTTT. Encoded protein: CASSLGTGTANEKLFF. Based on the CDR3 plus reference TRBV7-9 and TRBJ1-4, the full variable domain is DTGVSQNPRHKITKRGQNVTFRCDPISEHNRLYWYRQTLGQGPEFLTYFQNEAQLEKSRLLSDRFSAERPKGSFSTLEIQRTEQGDSAMYLCASSLGTGTANEKLFFGSGTQLSVL.

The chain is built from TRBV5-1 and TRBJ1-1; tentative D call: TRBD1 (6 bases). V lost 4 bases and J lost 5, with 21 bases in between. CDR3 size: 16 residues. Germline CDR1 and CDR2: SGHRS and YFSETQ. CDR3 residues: CASSLGQGILLTEAFF. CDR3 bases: TGCGCCAGCAGCCTAGGTCAGGGGATACTACTAACTGAAGCTTTCTTT.

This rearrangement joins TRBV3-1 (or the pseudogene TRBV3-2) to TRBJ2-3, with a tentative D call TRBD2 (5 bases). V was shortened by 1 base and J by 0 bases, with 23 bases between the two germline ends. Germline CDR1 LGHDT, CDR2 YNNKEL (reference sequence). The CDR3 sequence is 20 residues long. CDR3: CASSQVFPTSVASSTDTQYF. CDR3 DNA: TGTGCCAGCAGCCAAGTATTCCCCACTAGTGTGGCCTCTAGCACAGATACGCAGTATTTT.

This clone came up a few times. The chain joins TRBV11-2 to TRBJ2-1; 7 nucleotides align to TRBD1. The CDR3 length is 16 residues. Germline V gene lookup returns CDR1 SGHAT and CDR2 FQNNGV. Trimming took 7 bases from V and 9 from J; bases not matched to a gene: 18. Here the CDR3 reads CASTNTGETPKSEQFF. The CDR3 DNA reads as TGTGCCAGCACCAACACAGGGGAGACCCCGAAGAGTGAGCAGTTCTTC. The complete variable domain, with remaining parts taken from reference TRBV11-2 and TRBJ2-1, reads EAGVAQSPRYKIIEKRQSVAFWCNPISGHATLYWYQQILGQGPKLLIQFQNNGVVDDSQLPKDRFSAERLKGVDSTLKIQPAKLEDSAVYLCASTNTGETPKSEQFFGPGTRLTVL.

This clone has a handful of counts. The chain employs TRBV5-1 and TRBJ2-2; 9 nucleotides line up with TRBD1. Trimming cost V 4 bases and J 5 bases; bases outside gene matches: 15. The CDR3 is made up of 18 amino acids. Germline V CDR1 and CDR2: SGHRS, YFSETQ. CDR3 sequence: CASSRQPTTGGGTGELFF. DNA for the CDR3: TGCGCCAGCAGCCGGCAACCTACGACAGGGGGAGGTACCGGGGAGCTGTTTTTT.

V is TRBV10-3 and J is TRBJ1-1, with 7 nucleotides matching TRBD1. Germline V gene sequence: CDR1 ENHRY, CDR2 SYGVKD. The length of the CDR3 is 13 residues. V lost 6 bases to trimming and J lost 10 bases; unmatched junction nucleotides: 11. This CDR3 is CAIRGQPEGGAFF. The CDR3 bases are TGTGCCATCAGGGGACAGCCCGAGGGGGGAGCTTTCTTT.

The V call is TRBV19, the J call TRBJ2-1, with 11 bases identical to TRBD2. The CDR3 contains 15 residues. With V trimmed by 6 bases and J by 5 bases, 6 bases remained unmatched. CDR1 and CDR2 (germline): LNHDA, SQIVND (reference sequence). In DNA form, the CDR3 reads TGTGCCAGTAGGTCGGGACTAGCGGACAACAATGAGCAGTTCTTC. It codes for CASRSGLADNNEQFF.

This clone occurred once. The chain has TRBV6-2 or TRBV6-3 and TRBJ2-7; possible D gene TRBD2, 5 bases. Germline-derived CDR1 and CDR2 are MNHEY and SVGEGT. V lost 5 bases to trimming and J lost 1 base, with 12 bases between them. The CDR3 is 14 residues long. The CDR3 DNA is TGTGCCAGCAGTATACGGGGTCCTTCCTACGAGCAGTACTTC. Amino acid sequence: CASSIRGPSYEQYF.

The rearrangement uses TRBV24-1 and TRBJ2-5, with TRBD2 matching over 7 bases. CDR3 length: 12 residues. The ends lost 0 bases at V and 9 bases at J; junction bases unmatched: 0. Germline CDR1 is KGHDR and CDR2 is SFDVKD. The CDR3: CATSDLSGAQYF. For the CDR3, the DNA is TGTGCCACCAGTGATTTGAGCGGGGCCCAGTACTTC.